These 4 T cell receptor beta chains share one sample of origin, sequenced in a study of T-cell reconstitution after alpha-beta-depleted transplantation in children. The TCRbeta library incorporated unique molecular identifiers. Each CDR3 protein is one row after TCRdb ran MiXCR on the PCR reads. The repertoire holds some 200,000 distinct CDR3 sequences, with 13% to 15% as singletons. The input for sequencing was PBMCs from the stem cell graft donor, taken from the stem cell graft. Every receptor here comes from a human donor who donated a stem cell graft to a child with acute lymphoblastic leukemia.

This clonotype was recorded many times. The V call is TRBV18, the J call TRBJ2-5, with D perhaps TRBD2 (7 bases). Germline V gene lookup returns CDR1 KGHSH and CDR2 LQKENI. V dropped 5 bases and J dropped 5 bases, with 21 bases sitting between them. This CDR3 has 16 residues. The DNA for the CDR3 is TGTGCCAGCTCAGCAGAGACGGGGGGCGCGGGGGAGACCCAGTACTTC. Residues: CASSAETGGAGETQYF.

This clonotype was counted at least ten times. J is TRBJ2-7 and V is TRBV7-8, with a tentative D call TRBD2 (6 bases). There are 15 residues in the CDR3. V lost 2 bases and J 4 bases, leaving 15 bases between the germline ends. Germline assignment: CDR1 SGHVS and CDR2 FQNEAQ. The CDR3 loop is CASSLSGGALYEQYF. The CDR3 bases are TGTGCCAGCAGCTTATCCGGAGGGGCTCTTTACGAGCAGTACTTC.

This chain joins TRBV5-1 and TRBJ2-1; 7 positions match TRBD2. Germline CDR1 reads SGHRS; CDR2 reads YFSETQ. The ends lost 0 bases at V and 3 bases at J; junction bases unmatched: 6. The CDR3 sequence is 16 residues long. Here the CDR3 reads CASSLEIPGGYNEQFF. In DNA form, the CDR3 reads TGCGCCAGCAGCTTGGAAATTCCGGGGGGCTACAATGAGCAGTTCTTC.

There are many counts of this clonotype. The CDR3 sequence: CSAPGTGGPSNQPQHF. The CDR3 DNA reads TGCAGTGCTCCCGGGACAGGGGGACCTAGCAATCAGCCCCAGCATTTT. This chain joins TRBV20-1 and TRBJ1-5; 11 nucleotides align to TRBD1. CDR3 length: 16 residues. Trimming took 5 bases from V and 0 from J; bases not matched to a gene: 6. Germline-derived CDR1 and CDR2 are DFQATT and SNEGSKA (reference sequence).